This T cell receptor (beta chain) was documented in a study of T cells after yellow fever vaccination. Losses at the gene ends were 4 bases for V and 3 bases for J; bases not matched to a gene: 6. The germline V gene encodes CDR1 DFQATT and CDR2 SNEGSKA (reference sequence). CDR3 length: 14 residues. Turning to this clonotype: The target antigen is unknown.

Each CDR3 protein is one row after TCRdb ran MiXCR on the 5' RACE reads. This table has roughly 260,000 distinct CDR3 sequences, 13% appearing once. Broader study findings: Booster samples showed a return of most primary-vaccination clones (roughly 96% CD4, approximately 85% CD8).

Sequenced material: CD4+ T cells sorted from PBMCs, taken 45 days after the yellow fever booster vaccination. The sequence was obtained from a man in his thirties or forties who received the YFV17D yellow fever vaccine. The chain combines TRBV20-1 with TRBJ2-1, with 7 positions matching TRBD1. The CDR3 is CSAKTGALYNEQFF. In DNA, the CDR3 is TGCAGTGCTAAAACAGGGGCCCTCTACAATGAGCAGTTCTTC.